This T cell receptor (beta chain) originates from a study of blood T cells in healthy people across ages. Regarding the study as a whole: Diversity was estimated from one million T cells, and these estimates were considered underestimates.

The CDR3 is 14 amino acids. Germline assignment: CDR1 SGHTA and CDR2 FQGTGA. Trimming took off 8 bases at V and 2 bases at J, with 15 bases between the two ends. To note about this clonotype: Its antigen is not known.

Using a J-beta primer mix together with a sample-barcoded 5' primer, a second PCR was run for roughly 6 to 12 cycles. Every cDNA molecule carried a tag from a template-switch adaptor bearing 12 random nucleotides. TCRdb reanalysed the 5' RACE reads using MiXCR and keeps one entry per CDR3 protein. Of about 800,000 distinct CDR3 sequences in the sample, about three fifths were seen once. This TCR came from a man aged 25-40 years in good health. The rearrangement links TRBV7-3 to TRBJ2-5; D may be TRBD1 (6 bases). Input material: blood. DNA for the CDR3: TGTGCCAGCCCGCTTCAGGGGCGGCAAGAGACCCAGTACTTC. Translated: CASPLQGRQETQYF.